This T cell receptor (beta chain) was captured by sequencing in a study of technical replicates of blood from a handful of donors. The assay was immunoSEQ multiplex PCR, and TCRdb's table has in-frame clones only and misses some. The sample includes fewer than 85,000 clones, just under 95% of them seen just once. V shed 0 bases, J shed 6 bases, and the junction held 3 bases outside the gene matches. Germline V gene sequence: CDR1 SGHRS, CDR2 YFSETQ. CDR3 length equals 16 residues. This TCR was sampled from a human donor in good health. V and J are TRBV5-1 and TRBJ2-5; 15 bases map to TRBD2. The source material was T cells isolated from PBMCs. The CDR3 sequence is CASSLGTSGGAKTQYF. DNA of the CDR3: TGCGCCAGCAGCTTGGGGACTAGCGGGGGGGCGAAGACCCAGTACTTC.